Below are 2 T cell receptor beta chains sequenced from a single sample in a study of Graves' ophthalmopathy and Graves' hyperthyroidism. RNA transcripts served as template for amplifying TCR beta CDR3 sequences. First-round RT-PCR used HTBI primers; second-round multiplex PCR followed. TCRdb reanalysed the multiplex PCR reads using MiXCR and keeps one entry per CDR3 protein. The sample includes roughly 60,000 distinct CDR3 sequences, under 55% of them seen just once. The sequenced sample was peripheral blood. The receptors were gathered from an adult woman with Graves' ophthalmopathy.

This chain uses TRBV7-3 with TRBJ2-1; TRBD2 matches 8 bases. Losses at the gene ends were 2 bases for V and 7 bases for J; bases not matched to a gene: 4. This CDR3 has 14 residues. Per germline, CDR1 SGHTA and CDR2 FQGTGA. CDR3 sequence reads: CASSLAGGRNEQFF. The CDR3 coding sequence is TGTGCCAGCAGCTTAGCGGGAGGTCGAAATGAGCAGTTCTTC.

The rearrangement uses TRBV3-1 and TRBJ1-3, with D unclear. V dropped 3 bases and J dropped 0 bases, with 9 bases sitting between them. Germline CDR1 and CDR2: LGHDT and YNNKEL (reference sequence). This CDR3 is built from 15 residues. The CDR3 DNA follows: TGTGCCAGCAGCCAGAGAAGGATCTCTGGAAACACCATATATTTT. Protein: CASSQRRISGNTIYF. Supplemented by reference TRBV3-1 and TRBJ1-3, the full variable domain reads DTAVSQTPKYLVTQMGNDKSIKCEQNLGHDTMYWYKQDSKKFLKIMFSYNNKELIINETVPNRFSPKSPDKAHLNLHINSLELGDSAVYFCASSQRRISGNTIYFGEGSWLTVV.